These T cell receptor beta chains were read from a single sample in a study of early T cells in non-severe SARS-CoV-2 infection. TCRdb re-analysed the 5' RACE reads in MiXCR, keeping a single row per CDR3 protein. The sample carries 35,000 to 40,000 distinct CDR3 sequences, approximately 6.3% recorded once. The sequencing input was whole blood. Receptors originate from an adult who was a healthcare worker with PCR-confirmed SARS-CoV-2 infection or an uninfected control (not recorded which). Each CDR3 is given with its conserved first and last residue. The D gene is left open where the match is weak. A row's size may be missing; if present it is once, few, many or a size class.

clone_size,v_call,d_call,j_call,cdr3_length,cdr3_aa,cdr3_nt
many,TRBV18,TRBD1,TRBJ1-2,15,CASSPPGQSIYGYTF,TGTGCCAGCTCACCCCCGGGACAGTCTATCTATGGCTACACCTTC
many,TRBV5-1,TRBD2,TRBJ2-1,15,CASSPVAGGYNEQFF,TGCGCCAGCAGCCCGGTAGCGGGAGGGTACAATGAGCAGTTCTTC
many,TRBV6-5,-,TRBJ2-5,14,CASSYSGLGETQYF,TGTGCCAGCAGTTACAGCGGCCTGGGAGAGACCCAGTACTTC
many,TRBV5-1,TRBD2,TRBJ2-3,17,CASSLTFQRGHTDTQYF,TGCGCCAGCAGCCTGACCTTCCAGCGGGGCCACACAGATACGCAGTATTTT
many,TRBV7-3,TRBD2,TRBJ2-7,16,CASSLRGGLGAEEQYF,TGTGCCAGCAGCTTAAGAGGAGGACTAGGGGCGGAGGAGCAGTACTTC
few,TRBV20-1,-,TRBJ2-5,17,CSATDPEHGTGQETQYF,TGCAGTGCTACGGACCCCGAACATGGGACGGGACAAGAGACCCAGTACTTC
few,TRBV11-2,-,TRBJ2-5,12,CASSLLLETQYF,TGTGCCAGCAGCTTATTGCTGGAGACCCAGTACTTC
many,TRBV7-8,TRBD1,TRBJ2-7,17,CASSLALDDRGSYEQYF,TGTGCCAGCAGCTTAGCGCTGGATGACAGGGGGTCCTACGAGCAGTACTTC
few,TRBV7-9,-,TRBJ1-1,15,CASSPQRGPNTEAFF,TGTGCCAGCAGCCCTCAAAGAGGACCTAACACTGAAGCTTTCTTT
-,TRBV19,-,TRBJ1-2,14,CASSTLTQGFGYTF,TGTGCCAGTAGTACCTTAACCCAGGGTTTTGGCTACACCTTC
many,TRBV18,-,TRBJ2-7,14,CASSPPGRRNEQYF,TGTGCCAGCTCACCACCGGGCAGAAGGAACGAGCAGTACTTC
-,TRBV6-2/TRBV6-3,TRBD2,TRBJ2-5,14,CASSPAGGEETQYF,TGTGCCAGCAGCCCGGCGGGGGGGGAAGAGACCCAGTACTTC
-,TRBV30,-,TRBJ1-5,14,CAWNPGGGNQPQHF,TGTGCCTGGAACCCGGGGGGAGGCAATCAGCCCCAGCATTTT
many,TRBV20-1,-,TRBJ2-7,14,CSASPGLQTYEQYF,TGCAGTGCTTCCCCGGGACTCCAAACCTACGAGCAGTACTTC
many,TRBV20-1,-,TRBJ2-1,13,CSAREGPTLGQFF,TGCAGTGCTAGAGAAGGGCCAACCCTAGGGCAGTTCTTC
many,TRBV5-1,-,TRBJ2-7,12,CASSSEGYEQYF,TGCGCCAGCAGCTCCGAAGGCTACGAGCAGTACTTC
many,TRBV7-2,-,TRBJ1-3,15,CASSSSGSSGNTIYF,TGTGCCAGCAGCTCCTCCGGGAGCTCTGGAAACACCATATATTTT
many,TRBV18,-,TRBJ1-1,15,CASSPREVGSTEAFF,TGTGCCAGCTCACCACGGGAGGTTGGTAGCACTGAAGCTTTCTTT
many,TRBV6-2/TRBV6-3,-,TRBJ1-6,15,CASRVPIPGRSPLHF,TGTGCCAGCCGAGTACCCATCCCCGGGCGCTCACCCCTCCACTTT
many,TRBV6-2/TRBV6-3,TRBD1,TRBJ1-4,13,CASSFLQGGKLFF,TGTGCCAGCAGTTTCCTCCAGGGGGGTAAACTGTTTTTT
many,TRBV12-3/TRBV12-4,-,TRBJ1-1,15,CASRLWTDLNTEAFF,TGTGCCAGCCGCCTCTGGACGGACTTGAACACTGAAGCTTTCTTT
many,TRBV28,-,TRBJ1-5,12,CASSLQLQPQHF,TGTGCCAGCAGTTTACAGCTTCAGCCCCAGCATTTT
many,TRBV14,-,TRBJ1-4,14,CASSRLGGNEKLFF,TGTGCCAGCAGCCGCCTAGGGGGGAATGAAAAACTGTTTTTT
many,TRBV7-9,-,TRBJ2-2,15,CASSLTAVNTGELFF,TGTGCCAGCAGCTTAACAGCAGTGAACACCGGGGAGCTGTTTTTT
many,TRBV15,TRBD1,TRBJ2-5,13,CATSKGQMQTQYF,TGTGCCACCAGCAAGGGACAGATGCAGACCCAGTACTTC
many,TRBV3-1,-,TRBJ1-1,12,CASSQAGQEAFF,TGTGCCAGCAGCCAAGCGGGGCAAGAAGCTTTCTTT
many,TRBV4-2,-,TRBJ2-5,15,CASSQDGQGRETQYF,TGTGCCAGCAGCCAAGATGGGCAGGGGAGGGAGACCCAGTACTTC
few,TRBV28,TRBD2,TRBJ2-2,14,CASWRGGNTGELFF,TGTGCCAGTTGGCGCGGGGGGAACACCGGGGAGCTGTTTTTT
-,TRBV20-1,TRBD1,TRBJ2-3,15,CSAREPRGRTDTQYF,TGCAGTGCTAGAGAGCCTAGGGGGCGGACAGATACGCAGTATTTT
-,TRBV6-5,TRBD2,TRBJ2-2,16,CATSRAGGRGTGELFF,TGTGCCACTAGCAGAGCGGGAGGTCGAGGCACCGGGGAGCTGTTTTTT
many,TRBV3-1,-,TRBJ1-4,13,CASSQAPTGKLFF,TGTGCCAGCAGCCAAGCCCCGACCGGAAAACTGTTTTTT
many,TRBV7-3,-,TRBJ2-2,15,CASSLTDLNTGELFF,TGTGCCAGCAGCTTAACGGATCTTAACACCGGGGAGCTGTTTTTT
few,TRBV7-2,TRBD1,TRBJ2-1,17,CASIPMGGQGSYNEQFF,TGTGCCAGCATCCCCATGGGGGGACAGGGGTCCTACAATGAGCAGTTCTTC
many,TRBV5-4,-,TRBJ2-7,13,CASSPGRSYEQYF,TGTGCCAGCAGCCCGGGACGGAGCTACGAGCAGTACTTC
-,TRBV4-1,-,TRBJ2-1,14,CASSQDRANNEQFF,TGCGCCAGCAGCCAAGATAGGGCGAACAATGAGCAGTTCTTC
many,TRBV12-3/TRBV12-4,TRBD1,TRBJ2-5,13,CASGRGLKETQYF,TGTGCCAGCGGCAGGGGGTTGAAGGAGACCCAGTACTTC
many,TRBV20-1,-,TRBJ1-6,17,CSASIQGAIPIIHPSTF,-
few,TRBV5-6,TRBD1,TRBJ1-2,17,CASSFLPTGSQGYGYTF,TGTGCCAGCAGCTTCCTTCCGACAGGGAGCCAGGGCTATGGCTACACCTTC
many,TRBV3-1,-,TRBJ1-2,14,CASSQLQGRYGYTF,TGTGCCAGCAGCCAATTGCAGGGGAGGTATGGCTACACCTTC
-,TRBV6-5,TRBD1,TRBJ1-5,12,CASRQGNQPQHF,TGTGCCAGCAGACAGGGGAATCAGCCCCAGCATTTT
many,TRBV2,TRBD1,TRBJ1-5,15,CASRPDRGSNQPQHF,TGTGCCAGCAGACCGGACAGGGGTTCGAATCAGCCCCAGCATTTT
-,TRBV7-2,TRBD2,TRBJ2-1,17,CASSLLPSGSSYNEQFF,TGTGCCAGCAGCTTATTGCCTAGCGGGTCCTCCTACAATGAGCAGTTCTTC
many,TRBV5-4,-,TRBJ2-3,13,CASNPDRTDTQYF,TGTGCCAGCAACCCTGACCGCACAGATACGCAGTATTTT
many,TRBV7-9,-,TRBJ1-2,13,CASSFGRNYGYTF,TGTGCCAGCAGCTTTGGGCGGAACTATGGCTACACCTTC
many,TRBV12-3/TRBV12-4,TRBD1,TRBJ2-7,14,CASSKGQSSYEQYF,TGTGCCAGCAGTAAGGGACAGAGCTCCTACGAGCAGTACTTC
-,TRBV4-2,-,TRBJ2-3,15,CASSQDFPPLDTHYF,TGTGCCAGCAGCCAAGATTTTCCCCCCTTGGATACGCATTATTTT
-,TRBV27,-,TRBJ2-7,11,CARRGNYEQYF,TGTGCCAGGCGTGGGAACTACGAGCAGTACTTC
many,TRBV2,-,TRBJ1-5,13,CASQEGRNQPQHF,TGTGCCAGCCAGGAGGGGCGTAATCAGCCCCAGCATTTT
many,TRBV7-9,-,TRBJ1-1,16,CASSLALRTFGTEAFF,TGTGCCAGCAGCTTAGCGCTAAGGACATTTGGCACTGAAGCTTTCTTT
-,TRBV28,-,TRBJ1-2,14,CASSPLTANYGYTF,TGTGCCAGCAGTCCTCTGACGGCTAACTATGGCTACACCTTC
many,TRBV27,-,TRBJ2-3,15,CASSLSGTGTDTQYF,TGTGCCAGCAGTTTATCGGGAACAGGGACAGATACGCAGTATTTT
few,TRBV6-5,-,TRBJ2-1,16,CASSYNPVASYNEQFF,TGTGCCAGCAGTTACAACCCCGTCGCCTCCTACAATGAGCAGTTCTTC
few,TRBV11-2,-,TRBJ1-1,15,CASSFASPMNTEAFF,TGTGCCAGCAGCTTTGCCTCCCCAATGAACACTGAAGCTTTCTTT
many,TRBV11-2,-,TRBJ2-1,16,CASSLVGGGTYNEQFF,TGTGCCAGCAGCTTAGTCGGAGGGGGGACCTACAATGAGCAGTTCTTC
few,TRBV7-9,TRBD1,TRBJ1-1,16,CASSPLGTGGAAEAFF,TGTGCCAGCAGCCCATTGGGGACAGGGGGGGCAGCTGAAGCTTTCTTT
-,TRBV7-2,TRBD1,TRBJ1-6,15,CASSPPGTVNSPLHF,TGTGCCAGCAGCCCACCCGGGACAGTTAATTCACCCCTCCACTTT
many,TRBV12-3/TRBV12-4,-,TRBJ2-7,13,CASSFKARGEQYF,TGTGCCAGCAGTTTTAAGGCGAGAGGCGAGCAGTACTTC